A single sample gave rise to the 3 T cell receptor beta chains below, sequenced in a study of shared clonotypes between healthy human individuals. Only in-frame clones appear in the TCRdb table, and some are missing; sequencing was by immunoSEQ multiplex PCR. The sample records a few million clones, about nine tenths being singletons. The sample comprised naive CD4+ T cells from PBMCs. The subset here: CD45RA+ positively selected. These receptors were collected from a man aged 18-30 years in good health. Some clones in this sample may be carry-over from other donors' samples.

This rearrangement joins TRBV7-2 to TRBJ1-5; D uncertain. Looked up from germline, CDR1 is SGHTA and CDR2 is FQGNSA. V lost 1 base, J lost 4 bases, and 11 bases lay in between. The CDR3 covers 15 residues. CDR3 coding DNA: TGTGCCAGCAGCTTAGTCTTGAGGGCGAATCAGCCCCAGCATTTT. Its translation: CASSLVLRANQPQHF.

CDR3 sequence reads: CASSQAQGARIQYF. CDR3 DNA: TGCGCCAGCAGCCAAGCACAGGGAGCCCGCATTCAGTACTTC. The chain employs TRBV4-3 and TRBJ2-4; D possibly corresponds to TRBD1 (6 bases). Germline assignment: CDR1 LGHNA and CDR2 YSLEER. V was pared by 1 base and J by 9 bases, with 13 bases between. The CDR3 covers 14 residues.

This clone was picked up one time. V is TRBV6-5 and J is TRBJ1-2; 11 bases are a match to TRBD1. The CDR3 loop spans 14 amino acids. Looked up from germline, CDR1 is MNHEY and CDR2 is SVGAGI. The trim removed 2 bases at V and 7 bases at J, leaving 3 bases unmatched. CDR3 sequence: CASSYRTGGIGYTF. The CDR3 nucleotides read TGTGCCAGCAGTTACCGGACAGGGGGCATTGGCTACACCTTC.